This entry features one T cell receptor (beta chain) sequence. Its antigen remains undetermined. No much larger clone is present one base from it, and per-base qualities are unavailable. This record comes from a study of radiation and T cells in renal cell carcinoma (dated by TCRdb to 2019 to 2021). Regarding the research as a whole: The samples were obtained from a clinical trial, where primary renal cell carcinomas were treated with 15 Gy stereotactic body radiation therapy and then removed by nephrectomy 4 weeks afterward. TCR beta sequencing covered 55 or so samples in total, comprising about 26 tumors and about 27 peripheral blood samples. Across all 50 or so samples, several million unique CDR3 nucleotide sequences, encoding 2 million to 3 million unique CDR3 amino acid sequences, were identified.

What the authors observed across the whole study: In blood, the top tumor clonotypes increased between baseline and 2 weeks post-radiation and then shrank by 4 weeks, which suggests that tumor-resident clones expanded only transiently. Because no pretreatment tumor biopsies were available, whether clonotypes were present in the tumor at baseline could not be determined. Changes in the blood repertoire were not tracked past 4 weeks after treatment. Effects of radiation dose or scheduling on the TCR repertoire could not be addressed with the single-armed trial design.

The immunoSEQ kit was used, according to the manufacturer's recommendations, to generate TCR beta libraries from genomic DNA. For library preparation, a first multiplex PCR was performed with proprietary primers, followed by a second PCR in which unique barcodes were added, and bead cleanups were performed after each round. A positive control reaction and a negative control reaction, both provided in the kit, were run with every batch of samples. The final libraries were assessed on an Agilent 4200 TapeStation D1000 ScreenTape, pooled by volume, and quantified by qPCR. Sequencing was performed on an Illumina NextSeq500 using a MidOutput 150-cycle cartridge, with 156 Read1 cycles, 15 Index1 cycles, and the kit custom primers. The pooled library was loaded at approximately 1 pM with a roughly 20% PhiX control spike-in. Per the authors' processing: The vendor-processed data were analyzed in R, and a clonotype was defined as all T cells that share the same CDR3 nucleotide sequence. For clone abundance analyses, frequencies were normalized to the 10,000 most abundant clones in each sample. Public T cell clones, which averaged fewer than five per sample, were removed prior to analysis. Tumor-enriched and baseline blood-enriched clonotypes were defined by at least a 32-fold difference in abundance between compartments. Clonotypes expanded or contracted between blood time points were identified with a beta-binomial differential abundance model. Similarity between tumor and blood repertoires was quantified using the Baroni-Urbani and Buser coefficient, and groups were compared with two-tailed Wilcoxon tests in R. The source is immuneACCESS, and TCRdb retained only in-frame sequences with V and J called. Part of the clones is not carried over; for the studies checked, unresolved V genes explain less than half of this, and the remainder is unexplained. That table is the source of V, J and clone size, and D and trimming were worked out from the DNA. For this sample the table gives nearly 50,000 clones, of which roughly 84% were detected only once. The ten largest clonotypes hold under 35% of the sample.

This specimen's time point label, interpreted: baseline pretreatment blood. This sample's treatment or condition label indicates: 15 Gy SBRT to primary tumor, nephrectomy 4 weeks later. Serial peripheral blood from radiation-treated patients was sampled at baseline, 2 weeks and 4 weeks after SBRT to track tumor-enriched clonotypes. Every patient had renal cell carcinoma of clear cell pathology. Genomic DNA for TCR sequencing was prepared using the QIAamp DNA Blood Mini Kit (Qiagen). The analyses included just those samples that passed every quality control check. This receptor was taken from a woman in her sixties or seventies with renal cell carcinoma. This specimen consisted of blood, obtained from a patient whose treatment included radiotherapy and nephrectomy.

The sequenced DNA: TGTGCCAGCAGGTCAGCTGACGGCTACGAGCAGTACTTC. This sequence encodes CASRSADGYEQYF. Recombination linked TRBV27 to TRBJ2-7; a confident D gene designation cannot be given. Trimming at the junction amounts to 6 bases on V and 3 bases on J, and the germline ends lie 12 bases apart. The CDR3 goes from the cysteine to the phenylalanine over 13 residues. Only the CDR3 portion is preserved as DNA: 39 bases, with reading frame beginning at the first base. Looking up the germline V gene (reference sequence) yields CDR1 MNHEY and CDR2 SMNVEV.